The present T cell receptor beta chain was sequenced within a study of blood T cell repertoires in COVID-19. Study context: Acute and convalescent COVID-19 specimens originated in the United States, Italy and Spain. The analysed material was cDNA or gDNA that came from T cells, B-cell-depleted T cells, or PBMCs.

Profiling relied on immunoSEQ multiplex PCR, and the TCRdb table lists in-frame clones only, not all of them. The table includes some 250,000 clones, roughly 89% detected once. CDR3 size: 17 residues. J lost 4 bases, V lost 5 bases, and 15 bases had no gene match. Germline-derived CDR1 and CDR2 are SGHVS and FQNEAQ. This clone was seen only once. Cohort allocation depended upon clinical history that participants reported. Cohort 3 recovery required two negative PCRs, clearance, or symptom resolution. The TCR originated in a man aged 40-50 years who had recovered from COVID-19. The specimen sequenced was PBMCs or T cells enriched from blood (not recorded which). The rearrangement links TRBV7-8 to TRBJ1-2, with TRBD1 matching 8 bases. CDR3 in amino acids: CASSIRDRPSGGYGYTF. The CDR3 nucleotides read TGTGCCAGCAGCATCCGGGACAGGCCCTCCGGGGGCTATGGCTACACCTTC.